This section outlines one T cell receptor (beta chain) sequence together with its context. The data belong to a study of cytomegalovirus exposure and HLA in healthy donors. Primers: 60 Vbeta forward and 13 Jbeta reverse. Profiled with immunoSEQ multiplex PCR; TCRdb holds only in-frame clones, not every one. In the table there are around 98,000 clones, roughly 73% of which are singletons. Trimming removed 5 bases at V and 7 bases at J, with 23 bases between. From germline, CDR1 is SEHNR and CDR2 FQNEAQ (reference sequence). The CDR3 spans 17 residues. This rearrangement joins TRBV7-9 to TRBJ1-4; tentatively, D is TRBD1 (6 bases). Sequencing used PBMCs. The TCR was taken from a woman in her 40s in good health and CMV-seronegative. DNA of the CDR3: TGTGCCAGCAGCCGCTTTATTGGGGGCGGTGCGGGTGAAAAACTGTTTTTT. Its protein product is CASSRFIGGGAGEKLFF.